These 32 T cell receptor beta chains originate from one sample sequenced in a study of glioma-infiltrating T cells after dendritic cell vaccination. Time point defined: after dendritic cell vaccination, including at tumor progression/relapse. Clones were read by immunoSEQ multiplex PCR, and TCRdb kept only the in-frame ones, dropping some. The sample lists tens of thousands of clones; 80% to 90% were seen once. This specimen was blood, taken after dendritic cell vaccination. The receptors come from a human donor with glioblastoma.

The rearrangement joins TRBV18 to TRBJ1-1, with TRBD1 matching 8 bases. Trimming removed 5 bases from V and 1 base from J; junction bases left unmatched: 3. The CDR3 has 14 amino acids. Germline lookup yields CDR1 KGHSH and CDR2 LQKENI. This CDR3 reads CASSTGTGNTEAFF. As DNA, the CDR3 is TGTGCCAGCTCAACCGGGACAGGGAACACTGAAGCTTTCTTT. Full variable domain (outside the CDR3, taken from reference TRBV18 and TRBJ1-1): NAGVMQNPRHLVRRRGQEARLRCSPMKGHSHVYWYRQLPEEGLKFMVYLQKENIIDESGMPKERFSAEFPKEGPSILRIQQVVRGDSAAYFCASSTGTGNTEAFFGQGTRLTVV.

V is TRBV5-6 and J is TRBJ2-7, with no clear D. Germline values: CDR1 SGHDT, CDR2 YYEEEE. The V end was cut by 3 bases, the J end by 2 bases, with 9 bases between. The CDR3 covers 13 residues. The CDR3 region has the DNA TGTGCCAGCAGCTCCGGGTCAACCTACGAGCAGTACTTC. This translates into CASSSGSTYEQYF.

The chain carries TRBV2 and TRBJ1-6, with 8 bases fitting TRBD1. Germline CDR1 SNHLY, CDR2 FYNNEI. This CDR3 has 15 residues. Germline trimming cut 4 bases from V and 6 bases from J; bases unmatched to any gene: 5. CDR3: CASSVLDRGNSPLHF. The DNA of the CDR3 is TGTGCCAGCAGTGTCTTAGACAGGGGTAATTCACCCCTCCACTTT.

This clone was counted only a few times. The chain carries TRBV10-3 and TRBJ2-1; TRBD2 matches 8 bases. Trimming cost V 11 bases and J 2 bases; bases outside gene matches: 14. Germline V lookup: CDR1 ENHRY, CDR2 SYGVKD. The CDR3 length is 16 residues. CDR3 sequence: CAANSGGREAYNEQFF. The CDR3 region has the DNA TGTGCCGCCAACTCGGGGGGGCGGGAGGCCTACAATGAGCAGTTCTTC.

This chain joins TRBV19 and TRBJ2-3, with TRBD2 matching over 8 bases. Germline V CDR1 and CDR2: LNHDA, SQIVND (reference sequence). Trimming removed 10 bases from V and 1 base from J; junction bases left unmatched: 7. This CDR3 is 14 amino acids long. The CDR3 nucleotides read TGTGCCACCGAAGCGGGAGAGCGCACAGATACGCAGTATTTT. Protein sequence: CATEAGERTDTQYF.

V and J are TRBV29-1 and TRBJ1-2, with 7 bases aligning to TRBD1. The J segment lost 4 bases and the V segment lost 7 bases, leaving 6 bases of the junction unmatched. The CDR3 is made up of 12 amino acids. CDR1 and CDR2 from the germline V gene are SQVTM and ANQGSEA. CDR3: CSARGDSYGYTF. The CDR3 region has the DNA TGCAGCGCTAGAGGGGACAGCTATGGCTACACCTTC.

The chain uses TRBV29-1 and TRBJ2-7; 7 nucleotides agree with TRBD1. J lost 3 bases, V lost 4 bases, and 6 bases had no gene match. Germline CDR1 and CDR2: SQVTM and ANQGSEA. CDR3 length: 13 residues. This CDR3 is CSVGRQGNYEQYF. CDR3 nucleotides: TGCAGCGTTGGGCGACAGGGAAACTACGAGCAGTACTTC.

This clone showed up just a few times. The genes are TRBV2 and TRBJ1-5; 7 nucleotides align to TRBD1. The germline V gene has CDR1 SNHLY and CDR2 FYNNEI. This CDR3 is 14 amino acids long. V was pared by 6 bases and J by 6 bases, with 8 bases of the junction left unmatched. The CDR3 loop is CASRRDSASQPQHF. The DNA for the CDR3 is TGTGCCAGCAGGCGGGACAGTGCCTCTCAGCCCCAGCATTTT.

This clone was observed once. V and J are TRBV2 and TRBJ1-2; 7 bases line up with TRBD1. The V gene's germline CDR1 is SNHLY and CDR2 FYNNEI. This CDR3 has 14 residues. V gave up 7 bases and J gave up 0 bases; unmatched junction bases: 5. The CDR3 is CASTWDSTNYGYTF. Written as DNA, the CDR3 is TGTGCCAGCACATGGGACAGTACTAACTATGGCTACACCTTC.

The V call is TRBV7-2, the J call TRBJ2-1, with D perhaps matching TRBD2 (6 bases). Trimming stripped 6 bases from V and 0 bases from J, with 15 bases between. The CDR3 is 16 amino acids. Per the germline V gene, CDR1 is SGHTA and CDR2 is FQGNSA. The CDR3 here is CASSRGRRDSYNEQFF. CDR3 coding DNA: TGTGCCAGCAGTCGTGGTCGGCGGGACTCCTACAATGAGCAGTTCTTC. The variable domain in full, completed from reference TRBV7-2 and TRBJ2-1, reads GAGVSQSPSNKVTEKGKDVELRCDPISGHTALYWYRQSLGQGLEFLIYFQGNSAPDKSGLPSDRFSAERTGGSVSTLTIQRTQQEDSAVYLCASSRGRRDSYNEQFFGPGTRLTVL.

Worth noting for this clone: The sample has other DNA sequences that encode this CDR3 too. The chain uses TRBV7-2 and TRBJ1-5, with D maybe TRBD1 (6 bases). The CDR3 length is 13 residues. Trimming left V 1 base short and J 5 bases short, with 6 bases between. CDR1 and CDR2 (germline): SGHTA, FQGNSA. In DNA form, the CDR3 reads TGTGCCAGCAGCTTAGAGGGGGATCAGCCCCAGCATTTT. Translated: CASSLEGDQPQHF.

J is TRBJ2-7 and V is TRBV27, with TRBD1 identical over 8 bases. After removal of 3 bases from V and 5 bases from J, the junction contained 3 bases not matched to a gene. The CDR3 loop spans 13 amino acids. Germline CDR1 MNHEY, CDR2 SMNVEV (reference sequence). The CDR3 here is CASSLQGAHEQYF. The CDR3 DNA reads as TGTGCCAGCAGTTTGCAGGGGGCACACGAGCAGTACTTC.

The rearrangement links TRBV6-5 to TRBJ1-1, with D maybe TRBD1 (6 bases). Between the trimmed V and J ends, which lost 6 bases and 2 bases, there was a span of 7 bases. The germline V gene has CDR1 MNHEY and CDR2 SVGAGI. The CDR3 is made up of 12 amino acids. The chain's CDR3 is CASRGGNTEAFF. As DNA, the CDR3 is TGTGCCAGCAGAGGGGGTAACACTGAAGCTTTCTTT.

V is TRBV2 and J is TRBJ1-2; 7 bases map to TRBD1. Germline CDR1 reads SNHLY; CDR2 reads FYNNEI. V trimming: 7 bases; J trimming: 2 bases; junction bases outside the gene matches: 10. The CDR3 length is 15 residues. In DNA form, the CDR3 reads TGTGCCAGCACTTACGGGACAGCCACAAACTATGGCTACACCTTC. Its translation: CASTYGTATNYGYTF. Full variable domain (remainder filled in from reference TRBV2 and TRBJ1-2): EPEVTQTPSHQVTQMGQEVILRCVPISNHLYFYWYRQILGQKVEFLVSFYNNEISEKSEIFDDQFSVERPDGSNFTLKIRSTKLEDSAMYFCASTYGTATNYGYTFGSGTRLTVV.

The chain links TRBV6-5 to TRBJ1-3; D ambiguous. V was trimmed by 2 bases and J by 0 bases, leaving 5 bases between them. This CDR3 comprises 14 residues. CDR1 and CDR2 (germline): MNHEY, SVGAGI. In DNA form, the CDR3 reads TGTGCCAGCAGTTACGACTTCTCTGGAAACACCATATATTTT. Its translation: CASSYDFSGNTIYF.

This clone was counted a single time. The chain joins TRBV7-9 to TRBJ2-7; 7 nucleotides line up with TRBD1. CDR3 length equals 13 residues. Trimming took 5 bases from V and 4 from J; bases not matched to a gene: 5. The germline CDR1 and CDR2 sequences are SEHNR and FQNEAQ (reference sequence). As DNA, the CDR3 is TGTGCCAGCAGCACAGGGGAATCATACGAGCAGTACTTC. Residues: CASSTGESYEQYF.

V usage is TRBV6-6 and J usage is TRBJ1-5, with D uncertain. CDR1 and CDR2 (germline): MNHNY, SVGAGI (reference sequence). The V gene lost 3 bases and the J gene lost 2 bases, with 8 bases spanning the gap. The CDR3 is made up of 14 amino acids. The CDR3 sequence: CASSYTRGNQPQHF. The CDR3, as DNA: TGTGCCAGCAGTTATACCCGAGGCAATCAGCCCCAGCATTTT.

The chain carries TRBV19 and TRBJ2-3; 14 bases are a match to TRBD2. The length of the CDR3 is 14 residues. The V segment lost 4 bases and the J segment 7 bases; nucleotides outside the gene matches: 1. Germline-derived CDR1 and CDR2 are LNHDA and SQIVND (reference sequence). The CDR3 is CASSRLAGGYTQYF. CDR3 sequence (DNA): TGTGCCAGTAGTAGACTAGCGGGGGGGTATACGCAGTATTTT.

In its sample, this clone was seen once. The rearrangement joins TRBV18 to TRBJ2-1, with D perhaps TRBD1 (5 bases). Germline loops: CDR1 KGHSH, CDR2 LQKENI. The CDR3 spans 16 residues. With 4 bases removed from V and 5 bases from J, the gap between germline ends came to 18 bases. CDR3 bases: TGTGCCAGCTCACAGGCTGTATTAGGGGTAAACAATGAGCAGTTCTTC. Translation: CASSQAVLGVNNEQFF.

This sequence joins TRBV5-1 and TRBJ1-4, with D perhaps matching TRBD1 (5 bases). The CDR3 contains 14 residues. Trimming shortened V by 7 bases and J by 2 bases, and 12 bases separated the two germline ends. In germline, CDR1 is SGHRS, CDR2 YFSETQ. The CDR3 DNA is TGCGCCAGCTCCTGGGGGGGGACTAATGAAAAACTGTTTTTT. This encodes CASSWGGTNEKLFF.

V usage is TRBV6-1 and J usage is TRBJ1-5; the D gene is possibly TRBD1 (5 bases). V was shortened by 3 bases and J by 7 bases, with 13 bases between the two germline ends. CDR3 length equals 14 residues. Germline CDR1 and CDR2: MNHNS and SASEGT. The CDR3: CASSDLLGEQPQHF. Written as DNA, the CDR3 is TGTGCCAGCAGTGACCTCTTAGGGGAACAGCCCCAGCATTTT.

The chain uses TRBV4-3 and TRBJ2-2; 12 bases are shared with TRBD2. This CDR3 has 18 amino acids. Looked up from germline, CDR1 is LGHNA and CDR2 is YSLEER. V was clipped by 0 bases and J by 0 bases; unmatched bases: 2. The CDR3 nucleotides are TGCGCCAGCAGCCAAGACTGGACTAGCGGGGCGAACACCGGGGAGCTGTTTTTT. The encoded protein is CASSQDWTSGANTGELFF.

The rearrangement links TRBV7-9 to TRBJ1-2; D gene unclear. The CDR3 is made up of 14 amino acids. V was shortened by 1 base and J by 6 bases, with 12 bases between the two germline ends. Per germline, CDR1 SEHNR and CDR2 FQNEAQ (reference sequence). The CDR3 DNA reads TGTGCCAGCAGCTTAGGGTTCGAGTCGGATGGCTACACCTTC. Its translation: CASSLGFESDGYTF.

This sequence joins TRBV29-1 and TRBJ1-4; D gene uncertain. CDR3 length equals 12 residues. Germline V lookup: CDR1 SQVTM, CDR2 ANQGSEA. The ends were cut back, 6 bases at V and 5 bases at J, with 10 bases in the middle. The CDR3 bases are TGCAGCGTAAGCCCCACGAATGAAAAACTGTTTTTT. The encoded protein is CSVSPTNEKLFF.

V gene TRBV6-1 combines with J gene TRBJ2-1; 7 nucleotides line up with TRBD1. The CDR3 covers 15 residues. Per germline, CDR1 MNHNS and CDR2 SASEGT. After removal of 8 bases from V and 2 bases from J, the junction contained 9 bases not matched to a gene. CDR3 residues: CASCSGTAAYNEQFF. The CDR3 nucleotides are TGTGCCAGCTGTTCCGGGACAGCGGCCTACAATGAGCAGTTCTTC.

The V call is TRBV7-9, the J call TRBJ2-3; 7 bases are shared with TRBD2. J gave up 8 bases and V 0 bases, and 5 bases lay outside the gene matches. CDR1 SEHNR and CDR2 FQNEAQ come from the germline V gene (reference sequence). There are 14 residues in the CDR3. DNA of the CDR3: TGTGCCAGCAGCTTAGCGGGAGGGCCGGGTACGCAGTATTTT. As protein: CASSLAGGPGTQYF.

J is TRBJ1-5 and V is TRBV12-5; a possible D gene is TRBD1 (6 bases). CDR1 and CDR2 from the germline V gene are LGHNT and FRNRAP. This CDR3 is 14 amino acids long. With 6 bases removed from V and 4 bases from J, the gap between germline ends came to 13 bases. The CDR3 region has the DNA TGTGCTAGTGGCCCCGGGCAGGGGAATCAGCCCCAGCATTTT. Protein sequence: CASGPGQGNQPQHF.

The rearrangement links TRBV28 to TRBJ1-4; TRBD1 agrees at 9 bases. The CDR3 consists of 13 residues. Germline lookup yields CDR1 MDHEN and CDR2 SYDVKM. Trimming cost V 6 bases and J 8 bases; bases outside gene matches: 4. In nucleotides, the CDR3 is TGTGCCAGCAGACGGGGACAGGGCGAAAAACTGTTTTTT. Translated: CASRRGQGEKLFF.

The chain carries TRBV7-2 and TRBJ1-2; maybe TRBD1 (5 bases). The germline V and J ends were trimmed by 4 bases and 0 bases, with 9 bases remaining between them. The CDR3 runs 14 residues. In germline, CDR1 is SGHTA, CDR2 FQGNSA. The CDR3 nucleotides read TGTGCCAGCAGCTGGGGCTCTACTAACTATGGCTACACCTTC. Its translation is CASSWGSTNYGYTF.

V is TRBV5-5 and J is TRBJ2-1; D is perhaps TRBD1 (6 bases). The ends were cut back, 9 bases at V and 6 bases at J, with 13 bases in the middle. Looked up from germline, CDR1 is SGHKS and CDR2 is YYEKEE (reference sequence). The CDR3 loop spans 12 amino acids. Written as DNA, the CDR3 is TGTGCCACCGGGGACACTTTCAATGAGCAGTTCTTC. As protein: CATGDTFNEQFF.

The CDR3, as DNA: TGTGCCAGCAGCCTCAGCGCGGGTGGCTCCCAGGAGTTCTTC. It specifies CASSLSAGGSQEFF. The chain has TRBV7-8 and TRBJ2-1; D perhaps matches TRBD2 (5 bases). The CDR3 has 14 amino acids. The V gene's germline CDR1 is SGHVS and CDR2 FQNEAQ. V was trimmed by 5 bases and J by 14 bases, leaving 22 bases between them.

This chain links TRBV5-6 with TRBJ1-1, with D perhaps matching TRBD1 (5 bases). V was pared by 0 bases and J by 5 bases, with 11 bases between. This CDR3 contains 14 residues. Germline lookup yields CDR1 SGHDT and CDR2 YYEEEE. The CDR3 nucleotides are TGTGCCAGCAGCTTGGGAGCAGGGAGGACTGAAGCTTTCTTT. It translates to CASSLGAGRTEAFF.